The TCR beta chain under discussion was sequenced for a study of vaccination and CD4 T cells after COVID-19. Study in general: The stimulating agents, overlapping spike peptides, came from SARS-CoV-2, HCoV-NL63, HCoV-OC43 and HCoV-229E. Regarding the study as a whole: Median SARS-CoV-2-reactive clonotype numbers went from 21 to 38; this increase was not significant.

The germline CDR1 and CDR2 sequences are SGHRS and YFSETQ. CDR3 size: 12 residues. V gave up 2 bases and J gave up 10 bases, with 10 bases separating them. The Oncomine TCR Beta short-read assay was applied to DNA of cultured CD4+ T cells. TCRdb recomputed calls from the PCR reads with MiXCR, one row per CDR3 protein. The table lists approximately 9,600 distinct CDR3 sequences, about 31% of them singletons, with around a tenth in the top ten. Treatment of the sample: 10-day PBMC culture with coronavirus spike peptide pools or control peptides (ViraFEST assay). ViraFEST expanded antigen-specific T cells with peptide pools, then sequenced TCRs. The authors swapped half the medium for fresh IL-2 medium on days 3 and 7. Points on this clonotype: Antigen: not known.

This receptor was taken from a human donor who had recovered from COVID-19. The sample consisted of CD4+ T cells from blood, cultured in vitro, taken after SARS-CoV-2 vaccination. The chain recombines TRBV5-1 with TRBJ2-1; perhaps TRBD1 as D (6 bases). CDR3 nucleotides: TGCGCCAGCAGCTTATCCGGGACAGAGCAGTTCTTC. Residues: CASSLSGTEQFF.